The sequence of this T cell receptor (beta chain) was determined in a study of blood T cell repertoires in COVID-19. Study summary: Acute and convalescent COVID-19 specimens originated in the United States, Italy and Spain.

Germline V gene data show CDR1 as SGDLS and CDR2 as YYNGEE. Unmatched junction bases numbered 7, after V lost 2 bases and J lost 4 bases. The CDR3 has 16 residues. The assay was immunoSEQ multiplex PCR, and TCRdb's table has in-frame clones only and misses some. The table includes roughly 200,000 clones, 65% to 90% detected once. This TCR was sampled from a human donor in a cohort sampled during active COVID-19. The specimen was peripheral blood. The rearrangement links TRBV9 to TRBJ1-3; 9 bases agree with TRBD1. Here the CDR3 reads CASSVGDRGFGNTIYF. CDR3 nucleotides: TGTGCCAGCAGCGTCGGCGACAGGGGGTTCGGAAACACCATATATTTT.